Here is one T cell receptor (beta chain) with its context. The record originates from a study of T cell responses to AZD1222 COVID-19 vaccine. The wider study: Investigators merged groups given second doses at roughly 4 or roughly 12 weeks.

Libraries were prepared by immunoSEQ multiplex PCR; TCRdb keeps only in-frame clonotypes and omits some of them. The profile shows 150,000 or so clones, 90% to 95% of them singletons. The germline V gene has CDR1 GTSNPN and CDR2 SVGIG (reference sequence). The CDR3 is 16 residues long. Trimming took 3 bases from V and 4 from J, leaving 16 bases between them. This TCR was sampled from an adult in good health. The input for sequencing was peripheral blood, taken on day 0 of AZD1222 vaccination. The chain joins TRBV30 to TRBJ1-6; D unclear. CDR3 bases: TGTGCCTGGAGACACCCATTTACACAGTATAATTCACCCCTCCACTTT. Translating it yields CAWRHPFTQYNSPLHF.